The text below deals with one TCR beta chain. Its target is not known. Other DNA sequences in this specimen translate into the identical CDR3. The sample comes from a study of cytomegalovirus exposure and HLA in healthy donors. Notes on the study in general: Accurate predictions that matched the HLA-A and HLA-B alleles of most subjects were reportedly made from TCR beta sequences. Among the CMV-associated chains, a few were confirmed in vitro as specific for CMV antigens.

With 60 Vbeta and 13 Jbeta primers, the PCR was carried out. This table comes from immunoSEQ multiplex PCR, and its TCRdb copy is limited to in-frame clones, with some not included. The sample contains about 120,000 clones, about 80% of which appear only once. CDR1 and CDR2 (germline): MDHEN, SYDVKM. The ends were cut back, 3 bases at V and 3 bases at J, with 6 bases in the middle. This CDR3 spans 12 amino acids. Donors were ostensibly healthy at sampling, although undocumented immune exposures were probable. The specimen sequenced was PBMCs. This chain links TRBV28 with TRBJ2-7; no definite D call. The sequence derives from a female donor in good health and CMV-seropositive. The CDR3 DNA reads TGTGCCAGCAGTTTGTCCGGCTACGAGCAGTACTTC. It encodes CASSLSGYEQYF.